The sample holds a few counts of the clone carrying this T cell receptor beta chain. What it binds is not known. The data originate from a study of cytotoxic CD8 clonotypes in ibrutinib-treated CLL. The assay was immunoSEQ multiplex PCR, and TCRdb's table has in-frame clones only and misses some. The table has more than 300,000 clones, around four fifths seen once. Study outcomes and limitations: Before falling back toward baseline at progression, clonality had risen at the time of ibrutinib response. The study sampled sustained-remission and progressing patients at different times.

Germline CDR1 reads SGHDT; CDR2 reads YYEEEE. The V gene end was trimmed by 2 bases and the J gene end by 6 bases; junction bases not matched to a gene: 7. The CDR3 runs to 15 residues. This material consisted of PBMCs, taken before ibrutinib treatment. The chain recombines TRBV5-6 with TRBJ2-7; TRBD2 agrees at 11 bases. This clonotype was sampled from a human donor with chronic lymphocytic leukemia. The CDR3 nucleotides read TGTGCCAGCAGCTTTACTAGCGGGAGTTTCGGCGAGCAGTACTTC. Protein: CASSFTSGSFGEQYF.